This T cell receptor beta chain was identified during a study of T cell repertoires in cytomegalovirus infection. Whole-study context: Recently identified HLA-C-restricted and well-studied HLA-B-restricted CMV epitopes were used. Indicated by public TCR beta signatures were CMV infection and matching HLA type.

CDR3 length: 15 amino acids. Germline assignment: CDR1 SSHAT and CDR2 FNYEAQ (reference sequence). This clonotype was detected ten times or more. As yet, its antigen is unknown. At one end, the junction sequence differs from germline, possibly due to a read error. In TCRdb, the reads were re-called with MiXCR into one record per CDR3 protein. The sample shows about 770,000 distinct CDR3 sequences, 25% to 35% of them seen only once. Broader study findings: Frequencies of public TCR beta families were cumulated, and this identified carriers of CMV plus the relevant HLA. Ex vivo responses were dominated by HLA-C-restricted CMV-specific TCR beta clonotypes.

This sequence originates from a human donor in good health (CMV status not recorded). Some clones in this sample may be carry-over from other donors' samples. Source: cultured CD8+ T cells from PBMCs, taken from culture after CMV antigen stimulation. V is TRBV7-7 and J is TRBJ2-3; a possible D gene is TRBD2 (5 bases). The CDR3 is CASSRNSRDTDTQYF. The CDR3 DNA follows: TGTGCTAGCAGCCGGAACTCTCGGGACACAGATACGCAGTATTTT.